The clone carrying this T cell receptor (beta chain) came up many times. Its antigen remains unknown. The data were obtained in a study of regulatory T cells in long-lasting Graves disease. As for the study in general: Graves' patients (newly diagnosed) had been on antithyroid drugs under 3 months.

Time point defined: newly diagnosed GD, antithyroid drugs for less than 3 months. Making the TCR library involved RNA that had been extracted from PBMCs. General study results and limits: Preferential use of TRBV28, TRBJ1-2 and TRBJ2-5 was seen in persistent disease.

V gave up 10 bases and J gave up 4 bases, with 18 bases separating them. The germline gives CDR1 PRHDT, CDR2 FYEKMQ (reference sequence). This CDR3 contains 14 residues. Combining iRepertoire HTBI primers with Arm-PCR of CDR3 regions, the authors built TCR beta libraries. TCRdb independently ran MiXCR on the multiplex PCR reads; one entry per CDR3 protein. The sample includes about 210,000 distinct CDR3 sequences, approximately 18% seen only once; the top ten take 12%. These records were also assigned to another study, of T cells in Graves' hyperthyroidism and ophthalmopathy.

The J gene is TRBJ2-3, the V gene TRBV13, with a possible D match to TRBD1 (6 bases). Sample: peripheral blood mononuclear cells (PBMCs), taken at new diagnosis, from a patient treated with antithyroid drugs. The source of this sequence is a woman aged 25 to 45 with Graves disease. The CDR3 loop reads CAISLGGRSDTQYF. In DNA, the CDR3 is TGTGCCATCTCTCTTGGGGGCAGGTCAGATACGCAGTATTTT.